The clone carrying this TCR beta chain has only a few counts. Its antigen is still unknown. From the RT-PCR reads, TCRdb called clonotypes with MiXCR, one entry per CDR3 protein. This table has 400,000 to 550,000 distinct CDR3 sequences, roughly 23% appearing once. The record originates from a study of response to subunit inactivated influenza vaccine. Overall study results and limits: The authors put forward the suggestion that each seasonal influenza vaccination may bring in only a limited number of new T cells.

Germline V CDR1 and CDR2: ENHRY, SYGVKD. V lost 4 bases to trimming and J lost 0 bases; unmatched junction nucleotides: 1. The CDR3 loop spans 14 amino acids. This sample comprised CD4+ T cells sorted from PBMCs, obtained roughly 5 days after vaccination. The receptor was derived from a man aged 45-65 years who received an inactivated influenza vaccine. The chain links TRBV10-3 to TRBJ2-3, with 7 bases fitting TRBD2. CDR3 in DNA: TGTGCCATCAGTGCGGGAGGTAGCACAGATACGCAGTATTTT. This codes for CAISAGGSTDTQYF.